These T cell receptor beta chains were read from a single sample in a study of blood T cell repertoires in COVID-19. The assay was immunoSEQ multiplex PCR, and TCRdb's table has in-frame clones only and misses some. This sample yields around 300,000 clones, of which about 87% are seen a single time; 5.3% belongs to the top ten. The sequenced sample was PBMCs or T cells enriched from blood (not recorded which). The source is a woman aged 30 to 39 who had recovered from COVID-19. CDR3s include the opening cysteine and the closing phenylalanine or tryptophan.

TRBJ1-1	TRBV9	CASSGLTGNTEAFF
TRBJ2-3	TRBV11-1	CASSPRLVSRTDTQYF
TRBJ2-3	TRBV3-1/TRBV3-2	CASTPAGTDTQYF
TRBJ2-2	TRBV2	CASRARLPGLGGELFF
TRBJ2-5	TRBV4-3	CASSLGTGTEETQYF
TRBJ2-7	TRBV18	CASSPSGGASYEQYF
TRBJ1-5	TRBV19	CASTGDEGNQPQHF
TRBJ2-5	TRBV5-1	CASSFGTQETQYF
TRBJ1-3	TRBV11-2	CASSQGSSGNTIYF
TRBJ2-1	TRBV5-5	CASSLASRRQGLYEQFF
TRBJ2-2	TRBV5-4	CASSLATQGDTGELFF
TRBJ1-5	TRBV9	CASSVGGYNQPQHF
TRBJ1-1	TRBV6-5	CASSRGSWNTEAFF
TRBJ2-7	TRBV15	CATSRDRGLYEQYF
TRBJ1-1	TRBV4-1	CASTFGGGTEAFF
TRBJ2-1	TRBV3-1/TRBV3-2	CASRPRGPNNEQFF
TRBJ1-1	TRBV27	CASSSSITGLNTEAFF
TRBJ1-4	TRBV7-2	CASSRDSYGGEKLFF
TRBJ2-2	TRBV7-3	CASSWSSESGELFF
TRBJ1-2	TRBV19	CASSNRQGARDYGYTF
TRBJ2-7	TRBV5-5	CASSYGTGAYEQYF
TRBJ1-2	TRBV6-5	CASSYPGYYGYTF
TRBJ1-2	TRBV7-2	CASSPKPRPFQHGYTF
TRBJ1-1	TRBV2	CASRMDSMNTEAFF
TRBJ1-1	TRBV27	CASRLTGTAFEAFF
TRBJ1-1	TRBV28	CASSFPTYQGMGLNMNSKDTEAFF
TRBJ1-6	TRBV27	CASTTYRASGSYNSPLHF
TRBJ1-2	TRBV6-5	CASSYSRGHYGYTF
TRBJ1-5	TRBV2	CASSESGRPQHF
TRBJ2-7	TRBV6-1	CASSEAGHPYEQYF
TRBJ2-1	TRBV5-1	CASSLGGRGPDEQFF
TRBJ2-7	TRBV10-3	CATLAGASYEQYF
TRBJ1-2	TRBV27	CASSPGPYSYGYTF
TRBJ1-4	TRBV3-1/TRBV3-2	CASSREGSNEKLFF
TRBJ1-1	TRBV5-1	CASTSPTHRGNTEAFF
TRBJ1-4	TRBV10-3	CAISDDRAGEKLFF
TRBJ2-7	TRBV7-3	CASSKSAGGGSEQYF
TRBJ1-2	TRBV6-5	CASSYSSWTGYGYTF
TRBJ1-2	TRBV2	CASGLDNYGYTF
TRBJ2-5	TRBV11-2	CASSLVGAKVETQYF
TRBJ1-3	TRBV5-1	CASGSGTVGNTIYF